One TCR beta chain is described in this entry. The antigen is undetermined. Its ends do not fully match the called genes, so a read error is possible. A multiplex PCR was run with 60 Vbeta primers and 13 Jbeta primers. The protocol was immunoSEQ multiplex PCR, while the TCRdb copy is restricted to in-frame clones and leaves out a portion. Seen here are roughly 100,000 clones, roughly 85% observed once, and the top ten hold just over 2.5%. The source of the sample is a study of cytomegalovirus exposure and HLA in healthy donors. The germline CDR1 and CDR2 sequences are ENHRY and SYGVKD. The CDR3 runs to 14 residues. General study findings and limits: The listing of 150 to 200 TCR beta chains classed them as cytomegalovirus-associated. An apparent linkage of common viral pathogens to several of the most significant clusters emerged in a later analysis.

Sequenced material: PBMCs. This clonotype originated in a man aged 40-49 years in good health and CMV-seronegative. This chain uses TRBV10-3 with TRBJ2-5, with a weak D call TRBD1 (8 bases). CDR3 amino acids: CAVSDNRGGETQYF. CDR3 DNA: TGTGCCGTCAGTGATAACAGGGGGGGAGAGACCCAGTACTTC.